This T cell receptor beta chain was captured by sequencing in a study of blood T cell repertoires in COVID-19. Study-level information: The origin of the acute and convalescent COVID-19 samples was the United States, Italy and Spain. T cells, B-cell-depleted T cells, or PBMCs provided the cDNA or gDNA that served as material.

Germline trimming cut 7 bases from V and 6 bases from J; bases unmatched to any gene: 5. CDR1 is SGHKS and CDR2 is YYEKEE in the germline V gene (reference sequence). The CDR3 spans 12 residues. In the source study's methods: Reference gene primers were amplified, and this amplification served to estimate nucleated cell counts. Here immunoSEQ multiplex PCR was the method, and the copy in TCRdb shows in-frame clones only, minus some. V, J and clone size derive from that table, while D and trimming were established from the DNA sequence. Of about 100,000 clones in the sample, over 80% were seen once. The chain carries TRBV5-5 and TRBJ1-1; TRBD1 aligns across 8 bases. This receptor was obtained from a woman aged 25 to 45 with acute or convalescent COVID-19. Sequencing was done on a sample of peripheral blood. CDR3 DNA: TGTGCCAGCGCGGACAGGGAGGCTGAAGCTTTCTTT. Residues: CASADREAEAFF.